One and the same sample provided the 19 T cell receptor beta chains below, sequenced in a study of shared clonotypes between healthy human individuals. Produced via immunoSEQ multiplex PCR; TCRdb's table is partial and in-frame only. This sample yields about 490,000 clones, of which about 82% are seen a single time; 10% to 15% belongs to the top ten. Sequencing was performed on PBMCs. The receptors were gathered from a woman aged 40 to 50 in good health. Some clones in this sample may be carry-over from other donors' samples.

This clone was seen only a few times. The V and J genes are TRBV6-5 and TRBJ1-2, with 8 bases identical to TRBD1. Germline CDR1 is MNHEY and CDR2 is SVGAGI. V lost 4 bases, J lost 5 bases, and 6 bases stayed unmatched. The CDR3 is 14 amino acids. The CDR3 spells CASSLRTGWYGYTF. The CDR3 DNA sequence: TGTGCCAGCAGTTTGCGGACAGGGTGGTATGGCTACACCTTC.

The chain joins TRBV4-2 to TRBJ2-5; 11 positions agree with TRBD2. J was trimmed by 11 bases and V by 1 base; bases with no gene match: 12. The CDR3 has 16 residues. From germline, CDR1 is LGHNA and CDR2 YNFKEQ. This CDR3 is CASSQGQTTGTSGQYF. The CDR3 DNA is TGTGCCAGCAGCCAAGGCCAGACCACCGGGACTAGCGGACAGTACTTC.

This clone was found once. The V gene is TRBV7-6, the J gene TRBJ2-1; no clear D gene. This CDR3 spans 14 amino acids. Trimming took 1 base from V and 1 from J, leaving 5 bases between them. Germline CDR1 is SGHVS and CDR2 is FNYEAQ. CDR3 in amino acids: CASSLVGSYNEQFF. CDR3 DNA: TGTGCCAGCAGCTTAGTGGGATCCTACAATGAGCAGTTCTTC.

The rearrangement links TRBV6-6 to TRBJ2-7, with TRBD1 identical over 8 bases. Germline-derived CDR1 and CDR2 are MNHNY and SVGAGI (reference sequence). Germline trimming cut 2 bases from V and 5 bases from J; bases unmatched to any gene: 11. The CDR3 runs 16 residues. The CDR3 coding sequence is TGTGCCAGCAGTTACCCATCCATGACAGGGGAGGACGAGCAGTACTTC. Protein sequence: CASSYPSMTGEDEQYF.

The chain employs TRBV11-2 and TRBJ2-1, with D perhaps TRBD1 (5 bases). V was clipped by 4 bases and J by 6 bases, with 19 bases between them. CDR1 and CDR2 (germline): SGHAT, FQNNGV. CDR3 length equals 16 residues. CDR3 sequence (DNA): TGTGCCAGCAGCTCACCTGGGGCAAGTCCGGGCAATGAGCAGTTCTTC. Protein product: CASSSPGASPGNEQFF.

The J gene is TRBJ2-7, the V gene TRBV5-1, with 9 bases aligning to TRBD2. The V gene end was trimmed by 4 bases and the J gene end by 4 bases; junction bases not matched to a gene: 15. The CDR3 runs to 17 residues. CDR1 is SGHRS and CDR2 is YFSETQ in the germline V gene. CDR3 in DNA: TGCGCCAGCAGCCACCAGGGCGGGAGGGCCCTCGGGTACGAGCAGTACTTC. This gives the protein CASSHQGGRALGYEQYF.

The chain is built from TRBV7-2 and TRBJ2-5; D gene unclear. V was cut by 1 base and J by 3 bases, with 9 bases left in between. Looked up from germline, CDR1 is SGHTA and CDR2 is FQGNSA. This CDR3 has 14 amino acids. CDR3 nucleotides: TGTGCCAGCAGCTTAGTGGCAGGAGAAGAGACCCAGTACTTC. It translates to CASSLVAGEETQYF. The variable domain in full, completed from reference TRBV7-2 and TRBJ2-5, reads GAGVSQSPSNKVTEKGKDVELRCDPISGHTALYWYRQSLGQGLEFLIYFQGNSAPDKSGLPSDRFSAERTGGSVSTLTIQRTQQEDSAVYLCASSLVAGEETQYFGPGTRLLVL.

About this clone itself: This is likely an artifact of a read error, given a far larger clone one base away. The chain is built from TRBV30 and TRBJ2-1; D remains ambiguous. With 2 bases removed from V and 8 bases from J, the gap between germline ends came to 13 bases. The CDR3 loop spans 13 amino acids. Germline CDR1 GTSNPN, CDR2 SVGIG (reference sequence). CDR3 coding DNA: TGTGCCTGGAGTCGGATTACGTTACATGAGCAGTTCTTC. Protein sequence: CAWSRITLHEQFF.

The chain carries TRBV7-8 and TRBJ1-3; D uncertain. V shed 5 bases and J shed 4 bases, with 6 bases lying between them. The CDR3 totals 12 residues. CDR1 is SGHVS and CDR2 is FQNEAQ in the germline V gene. CDR3 bases: TGTGCCAGCAGCCAAGTAGGAAACACCATATATTTT. Translated: CASSQVGNTIYF.

This chain links TRBV15 with TRBJ2-1, with no clear D. The CDR3 loop spans 14 amino acids. In germline, CDR1 is LNHNV, CDR2 YYDKDF (reference sequence). The V end lost 0 bases, the J end lost 9 bases, and 12 bases lay between the germline ends. The CDR3 protein is CATSRDRLVPEQFF. In nucleotides, the CDR3 is TGTGCCACCAGCAGAGATCGCCTAGTTCCTGAGCAGTTCTTC.

This clone occurred once. This chain joins TRBV4-3 and TRBJ2-5; D not resolved. V was cut by 0 bases and J by 1 base, with 9 bases left in between. The CDR3 length is 15 residues. Germline V gives CDR1 LGHNA, CDR2 YSLEER. As DNA, the CDR3 is TGCGCCAGCAGCCAAGATTTAGCAACCCAAGAGACCCAGTACTTC. It translates to CASSQDLATQETQYF.

With regard to this clone: The same CDR3 is also encoded by other DNA sequences in this sample. This sequence joins TRBV4-2 and TRBJ1-2, with D uncertain. Trimming shortened V by 0 bases and J by 5 bases, and 10 bases separated the two germline ends. The CDR3 covers 14 residues. Per the germline V gene, CDR1 is LGHNA and CDR2 is YNFKEQ. DNA for the CDR3: TGTGCCAGCAGCCAAGATAGGGCAGCTTATGGCTACACCTTC. It codes for CASSQDRAAYGYTF.

This chain joins TRBV11-2 and TRBJ2-7; 12 bases map to TRBD2. The ends lost 5 bases at V and 2 bases at J; junction bases unmatched: 4. Germline-derived CDR1 and CDR2 are SGHAT and FQNNGV. CDR3 length equals 15 residues. The CDR3 DNA sequence: TGTGCCAGCAGCCCTCTAGCGGGAGGGGCCTACGAGCAGTACTTC. Translation gives CASSPLAGGAYEQYF. Full variable domain (rest looked up from reference TRBV11-2 and TRBJ2-7): EAGVAQSPRYKIIEKRQSVAFWCNPISGHATLYWYQQILGQGPKLLIQFQNNGVVDDSQLPKDRFSAERLKGVDSTLKIQPAKLEDSAVYLCASSPLAGGAYEQYFGPGTRLTVT.

This clone has just one count. The CDR3 here is CATSRDNPGNTGELFF. The CDR3 DNA follows: TGTGCCACCAGCAGAGATAACCCAGGGAACACCGGGGAGCTGTTTTTT. The V gene is TRBV15, the J gene TRBJ2-2, with no clear D. V gave up 0 bases and J gave up 1 base, with 9 bases separating them. The CDR3 has 16 residues. Germline CDR1 is LNHNV and CDR2 is YYDKDF (reference sequence).

This clone has just a few counts. The chain joins TRBV7-9 to TRBJ2-7; D might be TRBD1 or TRBD2, each matching 5 bases. In germline, CDR1 is SEHNR, CDR2 FQNEAQ (reference sequence). Deletions cut 1 base from V and 4 bases from J, with 14 bases between. CDR3 size: 15 residues. The CDR3 nucleotides are TGTGCCAGCAGCTTAGGGGGCGGACTCGCGTACGAGCAGTACTTC. The encoded protein is CASSLGGGLAYEQYF. The variable domain in full, completed from reference TRBV7-9 and TRBJ2-7, reads DTGVSQNPRHKITKRGQNVTFRCDPISEHNRLYWYRQTLGQGPEFLTYFQNEAQLEKSRLLSDRFSAERPKGSFSTLEIQRTEQGDSAMYLCASSLGGGLAYEQYFGPGTRLTVT.

The V gene is TRBV4-2, the J gene TRBJ1-2; TRBD1 is a possible D gene (5 bases). Per the germline V gene, CDR1 is LGHNA and CDR2 is YNFKEQ. The CDR3 has 16 residues. The V gene lost 0 bases and the J gene lost 1 base, with 12 bases spanning the gap. The CDR3 region is CASSQDRGSYNYGYTF. CDR3 DNA sequence: TGTGCCAGCAGCCAAGATAGGGGCAGCTATAACTATGGCTACACCTTC.

The V and J genes are TRBV9 and TRBJ2-7, with D possibly called TRBD1 or TRBD2 (5 bases each). CDR3 length: 16 residues. Germline assignment: CDR1 SGDLS and CDR2 YYNGEE. Trimming removed 4 bases from V and 0 bases from J, with 17 bases in between. CDR3: CASSKTGTKSSYEQYF. DNA of the CDR3: TGTGCCAGCAGCAAAACCGGGACCAAAAGCTCCTACGAGCAGTACTTC.

A word on this clone: Germline and junction disagree at one end, which may indicate a read error. Other DNA sequences in this sample translate to the same CDR3. The V call is TRBV10-2, the J call TRBJ1-1; D not certain. This CDR3 region has 12 residues. The germline gives CDR1 WSHSY, CDR2 SAAADI. CDR3 residues: CASSESYTEAFF. The CDR3 nucleotides are TGCGCCAGCAGTGAGTCCTACACTGAAGCCTTCTTT.

This clone was seen more than once but under ten times. J is TRBJ1-1 and V is TRBV19; no definite D call. CDR1 and CDR2 from the germline V gene are LNHDA and SQIVND (reference sequence). The length of the CDR3 is 12 residues. V lost 7 bases, J lost 0 bases, and 6 bases lay in between. Here the CDR3 reads CASNTMNTEAFF. The DNA for the CDR3 is TGTGCCAGTAACACCATGAACACTGAAGCTTTCTTT.